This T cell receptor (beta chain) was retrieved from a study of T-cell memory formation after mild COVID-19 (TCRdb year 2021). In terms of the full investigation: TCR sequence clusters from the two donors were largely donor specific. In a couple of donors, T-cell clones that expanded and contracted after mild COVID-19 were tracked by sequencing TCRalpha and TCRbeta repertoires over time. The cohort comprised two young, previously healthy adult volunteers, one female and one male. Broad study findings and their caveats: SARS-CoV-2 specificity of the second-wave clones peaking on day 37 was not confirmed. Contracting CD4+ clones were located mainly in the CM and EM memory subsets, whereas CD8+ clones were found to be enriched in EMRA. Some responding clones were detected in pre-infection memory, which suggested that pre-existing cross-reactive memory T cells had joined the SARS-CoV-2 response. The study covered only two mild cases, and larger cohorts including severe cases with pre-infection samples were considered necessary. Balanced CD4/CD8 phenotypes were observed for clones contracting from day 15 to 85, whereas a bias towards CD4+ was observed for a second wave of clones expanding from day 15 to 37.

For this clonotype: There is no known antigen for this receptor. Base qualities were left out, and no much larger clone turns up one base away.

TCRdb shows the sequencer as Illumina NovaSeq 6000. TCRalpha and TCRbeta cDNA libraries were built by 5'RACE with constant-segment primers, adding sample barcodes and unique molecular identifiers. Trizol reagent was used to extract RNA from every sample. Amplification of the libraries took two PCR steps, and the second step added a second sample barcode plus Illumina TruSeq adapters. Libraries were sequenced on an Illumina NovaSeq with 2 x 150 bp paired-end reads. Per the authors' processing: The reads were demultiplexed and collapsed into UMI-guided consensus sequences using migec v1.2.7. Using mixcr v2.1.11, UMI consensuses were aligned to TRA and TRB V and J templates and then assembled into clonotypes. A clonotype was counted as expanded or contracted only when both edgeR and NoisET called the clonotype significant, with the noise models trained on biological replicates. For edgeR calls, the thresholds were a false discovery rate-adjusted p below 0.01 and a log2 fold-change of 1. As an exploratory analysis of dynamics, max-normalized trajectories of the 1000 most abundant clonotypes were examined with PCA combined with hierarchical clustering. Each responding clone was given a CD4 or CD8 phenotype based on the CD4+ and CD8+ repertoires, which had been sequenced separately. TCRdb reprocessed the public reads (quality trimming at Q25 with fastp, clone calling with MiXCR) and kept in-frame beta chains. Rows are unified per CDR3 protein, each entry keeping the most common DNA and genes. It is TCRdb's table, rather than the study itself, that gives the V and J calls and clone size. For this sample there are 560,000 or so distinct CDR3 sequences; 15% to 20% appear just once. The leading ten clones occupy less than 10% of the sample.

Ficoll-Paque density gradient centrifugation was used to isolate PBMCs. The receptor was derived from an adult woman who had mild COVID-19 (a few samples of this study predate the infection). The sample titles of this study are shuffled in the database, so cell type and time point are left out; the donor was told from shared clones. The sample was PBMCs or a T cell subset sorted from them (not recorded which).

The nucleotide sequence reads TGTGCCAGCAGCGAGGCCCAGGGGAACACTGAAGCTTTCTTT. The translation is CASSEAQGNTEAFF. The sequence links TRBV2 to TRBJ1-1; the D region possibly corresponds to TRBD1 (5 bases align). The CDR1 and CDR2 encoded by the germline V gene are SNHLY and FYNNEI. A distance of 12 bases separates the germline ends of V and J, which lose 6 bases and 1 base respectively. Spanning cysteine to phenylalanine, the CDR3 consists of 14 amino acids. Just the 42-base CDR3 DNA is kept, in frame starting at base 1. The CDR3, completed at both ends by the reference TRBV2 and TRBJ1-1 genes, gives the full variable domain EPEVTQTPSHQVTQMGQEVILRCVPISNHLYFYWYRQILGQKVEFLVSFYNNEISEKSEIFDDQFSVERPDGSNFTLKIRSTKLEDSAMYFCASSEAQGNTEAFFGQGTRLTVV.